This passage covers 9 T cell receptor beta chains from one sample sequenced in a study of CD8 T cells in ankylosing spondylitis. Regarding the study as a whole: The study identified a TCR beta motif of about eight highly homologous variants that appeared characteristic of ankylosing spondylitis blood.

Each CDR3 protein gets one entry after TCRdb re-called the 5' RACE reads with MiXCR. The data hold hundreds of thousands of distinct CDR3 sequences, with 25% to 30% observed a single time. Antigens of these TCRs are unknown. Sequenced: blood, either unsorted or a sorted T cell fraction (not recorded which). The source of these receptors is a male donor with ankylosing spondylitis.

This chain uses TRBV12-3 or TRBV12-4 with TRBJ1-5; TRBD1 agrees at 9 bases. J lost 5 bases, V lost 6 bases, and 8 bases had no gene match. This CDR3 contains 15 residues. CDR3 in amino acids: CASSLLDRGDQPQHF. CDR3 in DNA: TGTGCCAGCAGCCTCTTAGACAGGGGGGATCAGCCCCAGCATTTT.

The gene calls are TRBV12-3 or TRBV12-4 and TRBJ2-5, with 7 positions matching TRBD1. V shed 3 bases, J shed 4 bases, and the junction held 5 bases outside the gene matches. The CDR3 loop spans 14 amino acids. The CDR3 loop reads CASSFTAGGETQYF. CDR3 DNA: TGTGCCAGCAGTTTCACGGCAGGGGGAGAGACCCAGTACTTC.

V gene TRBV5-1 combines with J gene TRBJ2-1; no firm D call. The CDR3 runs 13 residues. The V end was cut by 2 bases, the J end by 4 bases, with 7 bases between. CDR1 SGHRS and CDR2 YFSETQ come from the germline V gene. In DNA form, the CDR3 reads TGCGCCAGCAGCTTTGGTGCATACAATGAGCAGTTCTTC. Its protein product is CASSFGAYNEQFF.

The J gene is TRBJ2-1, the V gene TRBV18; D not certain. The CDR3 consists of 17 residues. Trimming cost V 1 base and J 1 base, with 14 bases left between them. Germline loops: CDR1 KGHSH, CDR2 LQKENI. The CDR3 region is CASSPRSGPWSYNEQFF. As DNA, the CDR3 is TGTGCCAGCTCACCACGTTCGGGCCCATGGTCCTACAATGAGCAGTTCTTC.

The chain employs TRBV7-2 and TRBJ2-3, with TRBD2 matching over 9 bases. Germline V CDR1 and CDR2: SGHTA, FQGNSA. CDR3 size: 17 residues. J lost 1 base, V lost 0 bases, and 5 bases had no gene match. The CDR3 reads CASSLALLAGGTDTQYF. DNA for the CDR3: TGTGCCAGCAGCTTAGCCCTTTTAGCGGGAGGCACAGATACGCAGTATTTT.

This chain joins TRBV9 and TRBJ2-1; 16 nucleotides agree with TRBD2. The length of the CDR3 is 18 residues. J lost 3 bases, V lost 2 bases, and 5 bases had no gene match. Germline V CDR1 and CDR2: SGDLS, YYNGEE. Written as DNA, the CDR3 is TGTGCCAGCAGCGTGGTGGGACTAGCGGGAGGGAACTACAATGAGCAGTTCTTC. Amino acids: CASSVVGLAGGNYNEQFF.

The chain couples TRBV7-2 to TRBJ2-4; D is undetermined. There are 13 residues in the CDR3. V lost 1 base and J 5 bases, leaving 6 bases between the germline ends. From germline, CDR1 is SGHTA and CDR2 FQGNSA. CDR3 region: CASSLDSQNIQYF. CDR3 nucleotide sequence: TGTGCCAGCAGCTTAGACAGCCAAAACATTCAGTACTTC.

The CDR3, as DNA: TGCGCCAGCAGCTTATCGCGGCGGACTAGCGGGAGTACCAATGAGCAGTTCTTC. Translating gives CASSLSRRTSGSTNEQFF. The rearrangement uses TRBV5-1 and TRBJ2-1, with 13 bases that match TRBD2. The CDR3 length is 18 residues. Germline-derived CDR1 and CDR2 are SGHRS and YFSETQ. Losses at the gene ends were 2 bases for V and 6 bases for J; bases not matched to a gene: 11.

The CDR3 is CASSLMSDHEKLFF. The CDR3 coding sequence is TGCGCCAGCAGCTTGATGTCAGACCATGAAAAACTGTTTTTT. The chain carries TRBV5-1 and TRBJ1-4; D not certain. CDR1 and CDR2 from the germline V gene are SGHRS and YFSETQ. This CDR3 spans 14 amino acids. V lost 1 base and J 6 bases, leaving 10 bases between the germline ends.